This is a list of T cell receptor beta chains from one sample in a study of blood T cell repertoires in COVID-19. TCRdb's table, derived via immunoSEQ multiplex PCR, lists solely in-frame clones and lacks some. Of about 75,000 clones listed, around 79% were seen once; the top ten hold less than 6%. The specimen sequenced was peripheral blood. The receptors were gathered from an elderly woman with active or convalescent COVID-19. Both conserved end residues are part of each CDR3. Each record gives: J gene, clone size, V gene, D gene, CDR3 DNA, CDR3 protein. The D gene is left open where the match is weak. Clone sizes are given selectively: once, few, many, or a class where the clone is expanded.

>TRBJ2-1|few|TRBV7-9|-
TGTGCCAGCACCGAGTGGTGGGGGAGGTACAATGAGCAGTTCTTC
CASTEWWGRYNEQFF
>TRBJ2-6|-|TRBV18|TRBD1
TGTGCCAGCTCATTTGCCGGGACAGGGCTCACTGGGGCCAACGTCCTGACTTTC
CASSFAGTGLTGANVLTF
>TRBJ1-1|-|TRBV15|-
TGTGCCACCAGCAGAGATCTCAGGACAGACATGAACACTGAAGCTTTCTTT
CATSRDLRTDMNTEAFF
>TRBJ1-5|-|TRBV10-3|TRBD1
TGTGCCATCAGTGAGTCCACAGGGGGTGGTCAGCCCCAGCATTTT
CAISESTGGGQPQHF
>TRBJ1-2|-|TRBV6-5|TRBD1
TGTGCCAGCAAAATACAGGGGGCAAATGGCTACACCTTC
CASKIQGANGYTF
>TRBJ2-2|few|TRBV24-1|-
TGTGCCACCAGTGATTTCGGGGGAACCGGGGAGCTGTTTTTT
CATSDFGGTGELFF
>TRBJ1-3|-|TRBV18|-
TGTGCCAGCTCACCACCCGACTTCTCTGGAAACACCATATATTTT
CASSPPDFSGNTIYF
>TRBJ2-1|-|TRBV7-3|TRBD2
TGTGCCAGCAGCTCACGTCGGGGGGACTACAATGAGCAGTTCTTC
CASSSRRGDYNEQFF
>TRBJ1-2|few|TRBV7-2|-
TGTGCCAGCAGTTGGACCTCGGGGGGCGCTGATACCTTC
CASSWTSGGADTF
>TRBJ2-7|-|TRBV4-3|-
TGCGCCAGCAGCCAAGATGTAAACTTCGATTCCTACGAGCAGTACTTC
CASSQDVNFDSYEQYF
>TRBJ2-3|-|TRBV2|TRBD1
TGTGCCAGCAGTCGGCCGGGACAGTTAAGCACAGATACGCAGTATTTT
CASSRPGQLSTDTQYF
>TRBJ1-1|few|TRBV24-1|TRBD1
TGTGCCACCAGTGGCCCGGGACAGGGGCGCACTGAAGCTTTCTTT
CATSGPGQGRTEAFF
>TRBJ2-7|few|TRBV5-5|-
TGTGCCAGCAGCTTGGTGACAGGAACCAGCTCCTACGAGCAGTACTTC
CASSLVTGTSSYEQYF
>TRBJ2-7|-|TRBV7-3|-
TGTGCCAGCAGCCCCTCCCGGGGCTACGAGCAGTACTTC
CASSPSRGYEQYF
>TRBJ2-5|-|TRBV6-2/TRBV6-3|TRBD2
TGTGCCAGCAGTTACTGGGCGGGAGAGGTTGAGGAGACCCAGTACTTC
CASSYWAGEVEETQYF
>TRBJ2-7|-|TRBV3-1/TRBV3-2|TRBD2
TGTGCCAGCAGCCAAGCCGGACTAGCGGGGGGTTACGAGCAGTACTTC
CASSQAGLAGGYEQYF
>TRBJ2-1|once|TRBV5-1|TRBD2
TGCGCCAGCAGCTACCCGACTAGCGGGAAGAACAATGAGCAGTTCTTC
CASSYPTSGKNNEQFF
>TRBJ1-3|-|TRBV9|TRBD1
TGTGCCAGCAGCGAGCGACAGGGAGGTGGAAACACCATATATTTT
CASSERQGGGNTIYF
>TRBJ2-1|-|TRBV5-1|-
TGCGCCAGCAGCTCCCGGACTGAGTCCTACAATGAGCAGTTCTTC
CASSSRTESYNEQFF